Following are 16 T cell receptor beta chains from one sample sequenced in a study of blood T cells in healthy people across ages. Next came a second PCR, run for about 6 to 12 cycles, which used a sample-barcoded 5' primer along with a J-beta primer mix. TCRdb re-called the 5' RACE reads with MiXCR, one entry per CDR3 protein. The table shows 630,000 or so distinct CDR3 sequences, with about 30% occurring only once. The sequencing sample was made of blood. These receptors were taken from an elderly woman in good health.

This clonotype was observed many times. This chain connects TRBV4-1 to TRBJ1-5; TRBD1 matches at 8 bases. Per germline, CDR1 MGHRA and CDR2 YSYEKL. The CDR3 spans 15 residues. V was pared by 0 bases and J by 3 bases, with 1 base of the junction left unmatched. In DNA, the CDR3 is TGCGCCAGCAGCCAAGATCAGGGGGCCAATCAGCCCCAGCATTTT. It yields the protein CASSQDQGANQPQHF.

This clonotype was picked up many times. The CDR3 protein is CASSPLGAGGNEQFF. As DNA, the CDR3 is TGTGCCAGCAGCCCCCTGGGCGCCGGAGGGAATGAGCAGTTCTTC. This chain joins TRBV9 and TRBJ2-1, with D possibly being TRBD2 (6 bases). The CDR3 length is 15 residues. V shed 4 bases and J shed 7 bases, with 18 bases lying between them. Germline CDR1 SGDLS, CDR2 YYNGEE.

The chain recombines TRBV12-5 with TRBJ1-2; no reliable D call. The CDR3 loop spans 13 amino acids. CDR1 and CDR2 from the germline V gene are LGHNT and FRNRAP. Deletions cut 2 bases from V and 3 bases from J, with 7 bases between. The CDR3 is CASGLKTHYGYTF. The CDR3 DNA reads TGTGCTAGTGGTTTGAAGACCCACTATGGCTACACCTTC.

The chain combines TRBV20-1 with TRBJ1-6; D is unclear. V gave up 7 bases and J gave up 7 bases, with 14 bases separating them. CDR1 is DFQATT and CDR2 is SNEGSKA in the germline V gene (reference sequence). CDR3 length: 13 amino acids. CDR3 region: CSGKRQLNSPLHF. The CDR3 nucleotides read TGCAGTGGAAAAAGGCAGCTCAATTCACCCCTCCACTTT.

There are many counts of this clonotype. The chain employs TRBV5-1 and TRBJ2-3; the D call may be TRBD1 or TRBD2 (5 bases each). The CDR3 spans 14 residues. V was trimmed by 4 bases and J by 4 bases, leaving 13 bases between them. CDR1 and CDR2 (germline): SGHRS, YFSETQ. The DNA of the CDR3 is TGCGCCAGCAGCAGGGACCTAGGTGCAGATACGCAGTATTTT. Translated: CASSRDLGADTQYF.

This clonotype was counted between two and nine times. A junction end diverges from the germline sequence, so it may reflect a read error. The genes are TRBV4-2 and TRBJ1-4; D is ambiguous. CDR3 size: 17 residues. The germline V gene has CDR1 LGHNA and CDR2 YNFKEQ. The CDR3 loop reads CASGQAGRVATNEKLFF. DNA for the CDR3: TGTGCCAGCGGCCAAGCGGGAAGGGTCGCAACTAATGAAAAACTGTTTTTT.

This clonotype was found a few times. The chain joins TRBV5-1 to TRBJ2-1; perhaps TRBD1 as D (6 bases). Germline V gene sequence: CDR1 SGHRS, CDR2 YFSETQ. The CDR3 has 15 amino acids. V lost 0 bases and J 5 bases, leaving 12 bases between the germline ends. The CDR3 here is CASSLGGTRNNEQFF. The CDR3 DNA reads as TGCGCCAGCAGCTTGGGTGGGACACGTAACAATGAGCAGTTCTTC.

To note about this clonotype: A much larger clone lies one base from this, so it may be a read error. This chain joins TRBV29-1 and TRBJ2-1; 10 nucleotides agree with TRBD2. Matching the DNA end better, TRBJ2-7 makes the J call doubtful. The CDR3 consists of 18 residues. Germline lookup yields CDR1 SQVTM and CDR2 ANQGSEA. The CDR3 DNA reads as TGCAGCGTTGACAAGAGGGCTAGCGGGGGCCGCAACTACAATGAGCAGTACTTC. Amino acid sequence: CSVDKRASGGRNYNEQYF.

This clonotype was counted ten times or more. V and J are TRBV10-3 and TRBJ2-5; TRBD2 aligns across 13 bases. CDR1 and CDR2 from the germline V gene are ENHRY and SYGVKD. This CDR3 is built from 15 residues. Losses at the gene ends were 6 bases for V and 3 bases for J; bases not matched to a gene: 4. Here the CDR3 reads CAIRQTSGGEETQYF. CDR3 sequence (DNA): TGTGCCATCAGACAAACTAGCGGGGGGGAAGAGACCCAGTACTTC.

Details on this clonotype: One base away lies a much larger clone, so this may be a sequencing read error. The CDR3: CASTSAGEPRWEAQYF. The CDR3 bases are TGTGCCAGCACTTCGGCGGGGGAACCTCGATGGGAGGCCCAGTACTTC. V is TRBV2 and J is TRBJ2-7; 7 nucleotides align to TRBD2. Trimming at V came to 7 bases and at J to 10 bases, leaving 22 bases not matched to a gene. The CDR3 runs to 16 residues. Germline V gene data show CDR1 as SNHLY and CDR2 as FYNNEI.

This clonotype showed up many times. This chain links TRBV7-2 with TRBJ1-1; D possibly corresponds to TRBD1 (5 bases). The CDR3 sequence is 13 residues long. Trimming shortened V by 9 bases and J by 6 bases, and 17 bases separated the two germline ends. Germline loops: CDR1 SGHTA, CDR2 FQGNSA. CDR3 DNA sequence: TGTGCCAGTCTGGTCGGGGCCAGGGCTGAAGCTTTCTTT. Protein: CASLVGARAEAFF.

This clonotype was observed many times. V and J are TRBV7-9 and TRBJ2-4, with 8 bases aligning to TRBD2. The CDR3 extends over 17 amino acids. Germline assignment: CDR1 SEHNR and CDR2 FQNEAQ (reference sequence). Losses at the gene ends were 2 bases for V and 13 bases for J; bases not matched to a gene: 19. As DNA, the CDR3 is TGTGCCAGCAGCTTAATGAACCTAGCGGGCCTCAGAAGGGAGCAGTACTTC. It codes for CASSLMNLAGLRREQYF. Full variable domain (missing parts from reference TRBV7-9 and TRBJ2-4): DTGVSQNPRHKITKRGQNVTFRCDPISEHNRLYWYRQTLGQGPEFLTYFQNEAQLEKSRLLSDRFSAERPKGSFSTLEIQRTEQGDSAMYLCASSLMNLAGLRREQYFGAGTRLSVL.

The chain links TRBV27 to TRBJ2-5; TRBD2 agrees at 11 bases. Germline-derived CDR1 and CDR2 are MNHEY and SMNVEV (reference sequence). This CDR3 has 16 residues. Unmatched junction bases numbered 9, after V lost 9 bases and J lost 0 bases. The CDR3 sequence: CASSITSGSNQETQYF. DNA for the CDR3: TGTGCCAGTAGTATAACTAGCGGGAGTAACCAAGAGACCCAGTACTTC.

In its sample, this clonotype was seen a few times. This chain links TRBV5-1 with TRBJ2-4; 7 bases are a match to TRBD2. The tail of the sequence fits TRBJ2-7 better, so the J call may be wrong. The CDR3 contains 16 residues. The germline V gene has CDR1 SGHRS and CDR2 YFSETQ. This CDR3 reads CASSPGGVLSASEQYF. In DNA, the CDR3 is TGCGCCAGCAGCCCTGGGGGGGTCTTGTCAGCGAGCGAGCAGTACTTC.

CDR3 sequence (DNA): TGTGCCACCAGTGATCAAGTTAACCAAGAGACCCAGTACTTC. This gives the protein CATSDQVNQETQYF. The rearrangement links TRBV24-1 to TRBJ2-5; D is ambiguous. In germline, CDR1 is KGHDR, CDR2 SFDVKD. The germline V and J ends were trimmed by 3 bases and 0 bases, with 7 bases remaining between them. The CDR3 is 14 residues long.

The gene calls are TRBV25-1 and TRBJ2-2, with 9 bases identical to TRBD1. The V gene end was trimmed by 6 bases and the J gene end by 4 bases; junction bases not matched to a gene: 6. The CDR3 sequence is 15 residues long. Germline CDR1 MGHDK, CDR2 SYGVNS. DNA of the CDR3: TGTGCCAGCAGGGCCGGGGACAGGGTCACCGGGGAGCTGTTTTTT. It yields the protein CASRAGDRVTGELFF.